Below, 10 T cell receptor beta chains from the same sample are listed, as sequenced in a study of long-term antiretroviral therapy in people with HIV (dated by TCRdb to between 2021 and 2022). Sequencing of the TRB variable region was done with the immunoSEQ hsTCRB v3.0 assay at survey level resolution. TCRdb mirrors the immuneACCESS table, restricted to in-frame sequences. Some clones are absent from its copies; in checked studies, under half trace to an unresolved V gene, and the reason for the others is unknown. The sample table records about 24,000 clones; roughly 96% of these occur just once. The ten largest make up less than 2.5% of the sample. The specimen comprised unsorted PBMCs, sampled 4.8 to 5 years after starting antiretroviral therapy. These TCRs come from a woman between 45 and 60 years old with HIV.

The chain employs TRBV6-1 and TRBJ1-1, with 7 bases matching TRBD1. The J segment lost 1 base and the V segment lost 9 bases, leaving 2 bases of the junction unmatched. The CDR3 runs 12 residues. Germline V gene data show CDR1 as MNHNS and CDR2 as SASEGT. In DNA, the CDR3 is TGTGCCAGTCGACAGGGGAACACTGAAGCTTTCTTT. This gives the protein CASRQGNTEAFF.

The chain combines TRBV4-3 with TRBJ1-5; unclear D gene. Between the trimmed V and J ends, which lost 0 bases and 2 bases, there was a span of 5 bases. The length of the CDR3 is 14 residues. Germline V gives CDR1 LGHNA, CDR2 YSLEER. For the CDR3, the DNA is TGCGCCAGCAGCCAAGAACTCGGCAATCAGCCCCAGCATTTT. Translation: CASSQELGNQPQHF.

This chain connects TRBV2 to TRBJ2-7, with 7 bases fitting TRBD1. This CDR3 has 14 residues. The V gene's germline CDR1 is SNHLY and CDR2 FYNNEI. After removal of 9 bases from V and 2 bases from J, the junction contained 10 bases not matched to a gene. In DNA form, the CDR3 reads TGTGCCAGAGAGGGGACAGCACCCACCTACGAGCAGTACTTC. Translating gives CAREGTAPTYEQYF. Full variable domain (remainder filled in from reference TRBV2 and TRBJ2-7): EPEVTQTPSHQVTQMGQEVILRCVPISNHLYFYWYRQILGQKVEFLVSFYNNEISEKSEIFDDQFSVERPDGSNFTLKIRSTKLEDSAMYFCAREGTAPTYEQYFGPGTRLTVT.

The CDR3 DNA is TGTGCCAGCAGCCAGCTTAGCTCCTACGAGCAGTACTTC. Its protein product is CASSQLSSYEQYF. The J gene is TRBJ2-7, the V gene TRBV7-2, with D unclear. The germline V and J ends were trimmed by 5 bases and 0 bases, with 8 bases remaining between them. The CDR3 spans 13 residues. Germline CDR1 and CDR2: SGHTA and FQGNSA.

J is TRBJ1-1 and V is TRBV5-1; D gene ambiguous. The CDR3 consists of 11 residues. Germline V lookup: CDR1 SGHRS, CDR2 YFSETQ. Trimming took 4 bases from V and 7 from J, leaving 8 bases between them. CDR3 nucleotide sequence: TGCGCCAGCAGCCTTGACAATGAAGCTTTCTTT. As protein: CASSLDNEAFF.

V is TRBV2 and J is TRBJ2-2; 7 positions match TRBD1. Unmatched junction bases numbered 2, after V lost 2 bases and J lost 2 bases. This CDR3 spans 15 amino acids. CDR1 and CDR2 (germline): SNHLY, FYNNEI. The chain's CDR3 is CASSEQGVNTGELFF. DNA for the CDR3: TGTGCCAGCAGTGAACAGGGGGTAAACACCGGGGAGCTGTTTTTT.

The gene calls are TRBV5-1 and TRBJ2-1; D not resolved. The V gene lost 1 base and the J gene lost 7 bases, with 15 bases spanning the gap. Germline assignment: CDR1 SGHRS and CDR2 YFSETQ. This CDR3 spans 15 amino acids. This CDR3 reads CASSLPTASLNEQFF. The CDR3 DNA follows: TGCGCCAGCAGCTTGCCTACAGCGTCCCTAAATGAGCAGTTCTTC.

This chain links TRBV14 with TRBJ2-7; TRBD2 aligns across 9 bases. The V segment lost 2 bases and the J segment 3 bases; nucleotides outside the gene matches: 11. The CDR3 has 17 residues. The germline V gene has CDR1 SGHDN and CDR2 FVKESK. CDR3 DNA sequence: TGTGCCAGCAGCCAAAGTAGCGGGAGTAAGTGGTTCTACGAGCAGTACTTC. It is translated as CASSQSSGSKWFYEQYF.

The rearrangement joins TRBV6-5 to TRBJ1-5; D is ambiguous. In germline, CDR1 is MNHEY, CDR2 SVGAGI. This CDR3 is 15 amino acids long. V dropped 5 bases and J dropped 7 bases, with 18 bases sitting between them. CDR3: CASSLFGEGEQPQHF. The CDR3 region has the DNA TGTGCCAGCAGTCTATTCGGGGAGGGTGAACAGCCCCAGCATTTT.

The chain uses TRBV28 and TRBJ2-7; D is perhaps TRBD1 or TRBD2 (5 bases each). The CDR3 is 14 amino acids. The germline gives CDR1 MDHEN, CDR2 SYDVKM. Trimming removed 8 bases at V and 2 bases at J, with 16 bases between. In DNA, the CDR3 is TGTGCCAGCGGTAAGGGGACGCCTACCTACGAGCAGTACTTC. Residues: CASGKGTPTYEQYF. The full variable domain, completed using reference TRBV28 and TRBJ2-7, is DVKVTQSSRYLVKRTGEKVFLECVQDMDHENMFWYRQDPGLGLRLIYFSYDVKMKEKGDIPEGYSVSREKKERFSLILESASTNQTSMYLCASGKGTPTYEQYFGPGTRLTVT.